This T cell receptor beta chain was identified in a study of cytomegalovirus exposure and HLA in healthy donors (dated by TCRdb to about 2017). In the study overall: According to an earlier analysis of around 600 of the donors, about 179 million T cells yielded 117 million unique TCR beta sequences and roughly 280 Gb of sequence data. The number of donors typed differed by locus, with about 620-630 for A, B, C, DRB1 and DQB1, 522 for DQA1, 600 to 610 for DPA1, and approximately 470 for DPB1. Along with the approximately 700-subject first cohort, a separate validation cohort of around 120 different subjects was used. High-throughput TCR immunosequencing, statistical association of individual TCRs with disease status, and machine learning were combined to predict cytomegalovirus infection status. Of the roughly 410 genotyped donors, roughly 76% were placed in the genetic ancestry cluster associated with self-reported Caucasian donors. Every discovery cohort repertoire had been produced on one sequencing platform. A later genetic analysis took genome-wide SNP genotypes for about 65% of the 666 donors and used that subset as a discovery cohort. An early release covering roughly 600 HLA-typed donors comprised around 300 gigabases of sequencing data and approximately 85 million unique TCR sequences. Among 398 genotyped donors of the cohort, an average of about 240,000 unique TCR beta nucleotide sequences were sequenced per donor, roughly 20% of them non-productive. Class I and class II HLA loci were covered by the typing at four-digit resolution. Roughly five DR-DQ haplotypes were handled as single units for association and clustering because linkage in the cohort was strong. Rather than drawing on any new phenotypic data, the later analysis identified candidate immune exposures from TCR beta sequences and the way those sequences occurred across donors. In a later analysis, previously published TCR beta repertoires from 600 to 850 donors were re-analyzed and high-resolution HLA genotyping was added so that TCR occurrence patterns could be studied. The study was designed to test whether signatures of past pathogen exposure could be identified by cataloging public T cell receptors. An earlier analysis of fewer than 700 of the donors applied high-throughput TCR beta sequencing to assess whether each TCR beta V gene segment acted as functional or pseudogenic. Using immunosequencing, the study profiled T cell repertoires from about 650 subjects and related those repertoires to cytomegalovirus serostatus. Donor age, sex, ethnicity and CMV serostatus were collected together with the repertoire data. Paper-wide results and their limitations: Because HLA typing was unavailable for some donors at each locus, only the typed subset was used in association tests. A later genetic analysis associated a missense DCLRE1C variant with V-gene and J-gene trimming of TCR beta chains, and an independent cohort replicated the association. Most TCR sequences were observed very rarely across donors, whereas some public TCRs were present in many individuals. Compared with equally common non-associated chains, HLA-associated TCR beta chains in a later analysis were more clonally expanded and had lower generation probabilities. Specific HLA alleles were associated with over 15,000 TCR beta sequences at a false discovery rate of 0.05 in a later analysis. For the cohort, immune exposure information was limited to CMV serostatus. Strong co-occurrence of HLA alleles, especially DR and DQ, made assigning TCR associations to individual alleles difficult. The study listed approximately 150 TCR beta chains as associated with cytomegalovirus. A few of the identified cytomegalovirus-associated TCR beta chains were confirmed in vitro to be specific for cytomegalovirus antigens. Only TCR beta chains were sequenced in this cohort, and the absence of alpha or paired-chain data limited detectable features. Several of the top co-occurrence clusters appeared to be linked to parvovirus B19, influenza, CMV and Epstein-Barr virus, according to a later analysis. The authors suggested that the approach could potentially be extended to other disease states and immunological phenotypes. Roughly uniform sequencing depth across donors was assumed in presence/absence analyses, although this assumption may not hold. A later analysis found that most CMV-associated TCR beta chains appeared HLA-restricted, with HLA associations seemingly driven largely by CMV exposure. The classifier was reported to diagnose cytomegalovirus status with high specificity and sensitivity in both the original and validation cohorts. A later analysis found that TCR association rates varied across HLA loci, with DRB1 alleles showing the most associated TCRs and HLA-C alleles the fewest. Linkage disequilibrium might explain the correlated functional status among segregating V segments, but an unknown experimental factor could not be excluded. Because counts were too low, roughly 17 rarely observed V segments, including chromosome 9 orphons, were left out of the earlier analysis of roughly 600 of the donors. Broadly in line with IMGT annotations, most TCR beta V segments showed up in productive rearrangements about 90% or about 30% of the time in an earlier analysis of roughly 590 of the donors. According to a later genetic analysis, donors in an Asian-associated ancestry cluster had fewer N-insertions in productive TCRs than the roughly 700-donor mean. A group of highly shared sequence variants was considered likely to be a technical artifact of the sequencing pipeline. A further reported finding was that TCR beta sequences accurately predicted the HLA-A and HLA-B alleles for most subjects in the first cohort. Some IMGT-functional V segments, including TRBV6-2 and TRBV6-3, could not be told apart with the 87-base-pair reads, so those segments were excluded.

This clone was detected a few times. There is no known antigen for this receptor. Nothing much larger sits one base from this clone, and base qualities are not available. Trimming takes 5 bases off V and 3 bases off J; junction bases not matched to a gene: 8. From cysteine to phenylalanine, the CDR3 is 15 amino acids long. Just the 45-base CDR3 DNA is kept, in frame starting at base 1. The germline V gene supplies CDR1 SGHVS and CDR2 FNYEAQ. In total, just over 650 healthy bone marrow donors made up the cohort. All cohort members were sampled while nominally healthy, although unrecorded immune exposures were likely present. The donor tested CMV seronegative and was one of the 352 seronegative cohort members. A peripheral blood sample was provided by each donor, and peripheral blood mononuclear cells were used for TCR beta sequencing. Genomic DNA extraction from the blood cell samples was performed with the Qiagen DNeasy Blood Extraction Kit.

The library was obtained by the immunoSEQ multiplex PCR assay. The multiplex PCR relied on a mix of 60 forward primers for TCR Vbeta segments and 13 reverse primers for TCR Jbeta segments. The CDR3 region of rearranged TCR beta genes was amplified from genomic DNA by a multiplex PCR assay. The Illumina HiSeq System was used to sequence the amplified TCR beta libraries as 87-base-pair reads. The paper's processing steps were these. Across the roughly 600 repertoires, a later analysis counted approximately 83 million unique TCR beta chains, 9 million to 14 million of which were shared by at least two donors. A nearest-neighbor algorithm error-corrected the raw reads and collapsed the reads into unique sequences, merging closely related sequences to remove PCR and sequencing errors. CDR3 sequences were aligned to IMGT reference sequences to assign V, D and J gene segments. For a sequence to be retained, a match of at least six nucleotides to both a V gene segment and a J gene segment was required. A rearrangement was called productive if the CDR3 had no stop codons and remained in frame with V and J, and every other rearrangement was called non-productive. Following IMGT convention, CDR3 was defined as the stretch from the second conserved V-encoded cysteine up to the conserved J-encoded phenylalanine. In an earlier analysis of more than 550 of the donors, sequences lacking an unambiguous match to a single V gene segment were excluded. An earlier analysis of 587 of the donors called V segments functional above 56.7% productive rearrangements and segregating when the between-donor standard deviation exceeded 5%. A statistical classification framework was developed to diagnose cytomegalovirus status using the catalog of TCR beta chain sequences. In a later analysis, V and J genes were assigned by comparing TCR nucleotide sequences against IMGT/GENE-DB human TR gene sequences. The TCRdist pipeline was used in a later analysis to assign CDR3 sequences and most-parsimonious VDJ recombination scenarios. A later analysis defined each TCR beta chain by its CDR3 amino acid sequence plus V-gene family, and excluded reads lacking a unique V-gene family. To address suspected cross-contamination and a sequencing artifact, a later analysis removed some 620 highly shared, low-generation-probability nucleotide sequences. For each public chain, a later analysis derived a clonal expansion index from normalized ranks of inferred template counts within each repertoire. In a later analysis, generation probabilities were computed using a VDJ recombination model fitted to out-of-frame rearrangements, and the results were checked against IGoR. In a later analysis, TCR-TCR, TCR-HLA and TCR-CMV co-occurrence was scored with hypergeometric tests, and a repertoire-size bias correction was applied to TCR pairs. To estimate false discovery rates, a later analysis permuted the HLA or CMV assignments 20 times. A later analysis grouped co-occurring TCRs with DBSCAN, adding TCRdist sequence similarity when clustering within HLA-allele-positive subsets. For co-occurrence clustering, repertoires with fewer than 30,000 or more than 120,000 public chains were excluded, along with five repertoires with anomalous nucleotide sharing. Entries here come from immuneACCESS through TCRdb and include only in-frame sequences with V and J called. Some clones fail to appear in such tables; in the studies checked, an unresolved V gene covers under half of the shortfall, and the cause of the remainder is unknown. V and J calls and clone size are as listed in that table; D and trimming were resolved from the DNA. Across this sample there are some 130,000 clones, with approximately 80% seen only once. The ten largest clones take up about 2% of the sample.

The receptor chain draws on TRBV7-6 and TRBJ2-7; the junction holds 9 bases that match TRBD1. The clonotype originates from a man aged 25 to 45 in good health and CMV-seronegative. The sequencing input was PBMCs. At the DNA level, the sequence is TGTGCCAGCAGCAGCCGGGGGACAGGGCGCTACGAGCAGTACTTC. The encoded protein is CASSSRGTGRYEQYF. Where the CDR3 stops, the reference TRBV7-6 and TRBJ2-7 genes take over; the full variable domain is GAGVSQSPRYKVTKRGQDVALRCDPISGHVSLYWYRQALGQGPEFLTYFNYEAQQDKSGLPNDRFSAERPEGSISTLTIQRTEQRDSAMYRCASSSRGTGRYEQYFGPGTRLTVT.